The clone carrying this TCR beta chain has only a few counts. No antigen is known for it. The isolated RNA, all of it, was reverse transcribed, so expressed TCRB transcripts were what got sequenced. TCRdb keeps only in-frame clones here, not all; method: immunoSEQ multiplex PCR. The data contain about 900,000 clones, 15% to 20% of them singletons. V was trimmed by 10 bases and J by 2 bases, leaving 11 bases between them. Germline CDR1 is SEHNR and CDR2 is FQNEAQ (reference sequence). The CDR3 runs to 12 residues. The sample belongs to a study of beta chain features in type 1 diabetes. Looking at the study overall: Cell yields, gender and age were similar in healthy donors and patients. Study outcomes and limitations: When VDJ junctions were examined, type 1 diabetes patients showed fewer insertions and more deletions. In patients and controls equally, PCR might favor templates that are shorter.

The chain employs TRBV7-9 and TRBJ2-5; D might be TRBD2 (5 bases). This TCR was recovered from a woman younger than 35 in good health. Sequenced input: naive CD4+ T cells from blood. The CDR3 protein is CAIQREQETQYF. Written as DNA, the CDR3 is TGTGCCATTCAGAGGGAGCAAGAGACCCAGTACTTC.